This is a list of T cell receptor beta chains from one sample in a study of response to subunit inactivated influenza vaccine. TCRdb analysed the RT-PCR reads with MiXCR anew, one entry per CDR3 protein. The table shows around 580,000 distinct CDR3 sequences, with roughly 12% occurring only once. Here the sequenced sample was PBMCs from blood, taken on the day of vaccination. The receptors come from a man aged 45-65 years who received an inactivated influenza vaccine. Each CDR3 is given with its conserved first and last residue.

v_call cdr3_aa
TRBV15 CATSDRGNEKLFF
TRBV12-3/TRBV12-4 CASSLAGGPNEQFF
TRBV12-3/TRBV12-4 CASSLPVGGRHEQYF
TRBV7-8 CASSLAPGQGSAYNEQFF
TRBV4-2 CASSQDLGPRSSYEQYF
TRBV7-8 CASSPGLVYGYTF
TRBV7-2 CASSLVGRDNEQFF
TRBV6-1 CASSTTGLSYEQYF
TRBV2 CASSGDIAGKRETQYF
TRBV6-1 CASSGQRTGELFF
TRBV2 CASSEALSGGQETQYF
TRBV5-1 CASRKQGLNSGANVLTF
TRBV4-2 CASSQMDRSYNEQFF
TRBV7-2 CASSPAEGQGETQYF
TRBV5-1 CASRGLGAGELFF
TRBV4-3 CASSQGAGGFSYEQYF
TRBV10-3 CAISESVGIMNTEAFF
TRBV7-9 CASSLGVSGSNEQFF
TRBV6-1 CASRQLALTDTQYF
TRBV12-3/TRBV12-4 CASSKTGNTEAFF
TRBV28 CASSYDKREGRYEQYF
TRBV29-1 CSVDLGENTGELFF
TRBV20-1 CSARPGQTYEQYF
TRBV5-1 CASSARGQTTDTQYF
TRBV6-2/TRBV6-3 CASSYARTGGSEAFF